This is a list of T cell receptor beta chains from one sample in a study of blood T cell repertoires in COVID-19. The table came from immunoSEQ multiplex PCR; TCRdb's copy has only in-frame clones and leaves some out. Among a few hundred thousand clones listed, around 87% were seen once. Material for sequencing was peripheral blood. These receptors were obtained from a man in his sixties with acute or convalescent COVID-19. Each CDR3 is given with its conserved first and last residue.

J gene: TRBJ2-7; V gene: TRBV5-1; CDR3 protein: CASSLAGQGASEQYF
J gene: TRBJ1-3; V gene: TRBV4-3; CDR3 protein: CASSQDSGGLGNTIYF
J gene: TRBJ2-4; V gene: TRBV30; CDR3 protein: CACQGWGSQLAKNIQYF
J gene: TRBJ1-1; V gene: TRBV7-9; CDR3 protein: CASSLRGQGGTEAFF
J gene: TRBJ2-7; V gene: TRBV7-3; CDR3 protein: CASSLTREGEQYF
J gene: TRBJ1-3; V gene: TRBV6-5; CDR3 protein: CASSLAEGSGNTIYF
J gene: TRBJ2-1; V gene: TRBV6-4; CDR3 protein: CASSLHRTRADYEQFF
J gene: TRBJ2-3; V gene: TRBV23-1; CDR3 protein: CASNPPLAGGPTDTQYF
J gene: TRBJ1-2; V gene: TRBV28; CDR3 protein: CASRRTGLEKWDYGYTF
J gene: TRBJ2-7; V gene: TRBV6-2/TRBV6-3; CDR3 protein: CASSSVTGGEQYF
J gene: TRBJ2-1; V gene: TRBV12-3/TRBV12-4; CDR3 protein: CASSRNEQFF
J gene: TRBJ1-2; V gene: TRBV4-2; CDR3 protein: CASSQDRGGFYGYTF
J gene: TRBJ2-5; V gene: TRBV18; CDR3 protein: CASSPRGLAGGEGETQYF
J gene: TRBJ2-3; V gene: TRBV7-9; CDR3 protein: CASSPWRGAEDTQYF
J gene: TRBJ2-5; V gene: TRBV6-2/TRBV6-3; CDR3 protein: CASSHRGRGNQETQYF
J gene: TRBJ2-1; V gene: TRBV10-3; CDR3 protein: CAIRGQGAPNEQFF
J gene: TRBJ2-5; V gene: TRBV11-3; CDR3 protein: CASSLERDRGGIGQETQYF
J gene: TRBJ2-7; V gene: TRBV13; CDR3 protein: CASSVWLGQGADEQYF
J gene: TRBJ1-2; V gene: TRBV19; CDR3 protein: CASIQGQGKMVYGYTF
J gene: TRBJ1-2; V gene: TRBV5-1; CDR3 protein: CASSSPAGTGMLEGDYGYTF
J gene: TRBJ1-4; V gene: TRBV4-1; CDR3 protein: CASSPRRGNEKLFF
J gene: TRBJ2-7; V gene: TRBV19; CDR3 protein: CASSSTPSTGGKQYF
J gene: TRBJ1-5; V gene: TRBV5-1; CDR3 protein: CASSVGEGYGQPQHF
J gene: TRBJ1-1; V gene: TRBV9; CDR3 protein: CASSVPPTVNTEAFF